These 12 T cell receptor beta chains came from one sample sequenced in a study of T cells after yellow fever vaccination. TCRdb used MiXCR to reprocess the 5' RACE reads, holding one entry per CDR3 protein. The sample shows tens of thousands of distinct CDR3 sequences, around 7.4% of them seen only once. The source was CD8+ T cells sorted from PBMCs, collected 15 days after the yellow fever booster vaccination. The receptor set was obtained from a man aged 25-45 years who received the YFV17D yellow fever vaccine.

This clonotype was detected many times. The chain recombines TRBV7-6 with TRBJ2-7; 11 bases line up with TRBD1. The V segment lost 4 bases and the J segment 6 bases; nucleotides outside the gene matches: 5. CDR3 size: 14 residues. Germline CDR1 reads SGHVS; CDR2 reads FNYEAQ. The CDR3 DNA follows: TGTGCCAGCAGCTCTGGACAGGGGGCATCCGAGCAGTACTTC. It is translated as CASSSGQGASEQYF.

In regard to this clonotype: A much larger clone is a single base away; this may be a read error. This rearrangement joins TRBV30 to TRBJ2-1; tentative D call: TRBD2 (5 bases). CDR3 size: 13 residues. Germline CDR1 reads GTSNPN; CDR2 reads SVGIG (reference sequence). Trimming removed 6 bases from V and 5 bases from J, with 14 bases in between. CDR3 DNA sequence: TGTGCCTGTCCCGGACTGTCCCACAATGAGCAGTTCTTC. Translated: CACPGLSHNEQFF.

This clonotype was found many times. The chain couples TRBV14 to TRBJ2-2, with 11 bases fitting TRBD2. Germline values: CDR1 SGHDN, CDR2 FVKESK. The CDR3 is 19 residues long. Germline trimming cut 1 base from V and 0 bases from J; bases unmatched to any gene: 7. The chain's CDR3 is CASSQGLAGPFANTGELFF. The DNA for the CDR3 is TGTGCCAGCAGCCAAGGACTAGCGGGGCCGTTCGCGAACACCGGGGAGCTGTTTTTT.

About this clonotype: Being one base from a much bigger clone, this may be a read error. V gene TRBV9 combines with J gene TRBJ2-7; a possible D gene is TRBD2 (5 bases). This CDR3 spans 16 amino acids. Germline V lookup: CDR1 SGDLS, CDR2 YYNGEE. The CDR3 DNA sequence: TGTGCCAGCAGCGTAGTTGCAGAGGGAGTGCTGGACGAGCGGTACTTT. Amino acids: CASSVVAEGVLDERYF. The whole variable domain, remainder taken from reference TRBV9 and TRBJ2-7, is DSGVTQTPKHLITATGQRVTLRCSPRSGDLSVYWYQQSLDQGLQFLIQYYNGEERAKGNILERFSAQQFPDLHSELNLSSLELGDSALYFCASSVVAEGVLDERYFGPGTRLTVT.

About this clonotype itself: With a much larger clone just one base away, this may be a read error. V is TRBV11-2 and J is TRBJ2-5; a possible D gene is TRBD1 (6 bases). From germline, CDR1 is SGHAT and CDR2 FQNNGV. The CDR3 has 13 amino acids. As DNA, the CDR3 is TGTGCCAGGAGCTCTCCAGGGGAAGAGACCCAGTACTTC. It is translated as CARSSPGEETQYF.

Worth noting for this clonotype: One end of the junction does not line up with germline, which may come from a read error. The DNA of the CDR3 is TGCAGTGCAATCTGGGCCGGGAGGGACCACGAGACCCAGTACTTC. Translating it yields CSAIWAGRDHETQYF. V is TRBV20-1 and J is TRBJ2-5; 8 positions match TRBD2. Germline CDR1 reads DFQATT; CDR2 reads SNEGSKA (reference sequence). The CDR3 length is 15 residues.

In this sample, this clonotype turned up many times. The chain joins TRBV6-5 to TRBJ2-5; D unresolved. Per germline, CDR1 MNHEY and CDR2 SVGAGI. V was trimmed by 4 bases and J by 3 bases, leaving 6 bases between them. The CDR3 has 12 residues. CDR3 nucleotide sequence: TGTGCCAGCAGTTCGGATGAAGAGACCCAGTACTTC. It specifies CASSSDEETQYF.

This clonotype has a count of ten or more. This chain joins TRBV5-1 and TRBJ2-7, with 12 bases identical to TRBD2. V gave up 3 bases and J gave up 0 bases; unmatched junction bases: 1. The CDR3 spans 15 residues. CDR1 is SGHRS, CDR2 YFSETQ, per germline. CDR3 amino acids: CASSWTSGDSYEQYF. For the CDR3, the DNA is TGCGCCAGCAGCTGGACTAGCGGGGACTCCTACGAGCAGTACTTC.

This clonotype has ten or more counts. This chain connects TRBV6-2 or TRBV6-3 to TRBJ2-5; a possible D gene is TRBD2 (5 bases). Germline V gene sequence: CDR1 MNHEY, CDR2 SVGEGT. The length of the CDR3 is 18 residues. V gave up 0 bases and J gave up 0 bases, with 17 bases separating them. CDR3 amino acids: CASSYSSRGWEYQETQYF. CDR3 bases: TGTGCCAGCAGTTACTCATCCCGGGGATGGGAGTACCAAGAGACCCAGTACTTC.

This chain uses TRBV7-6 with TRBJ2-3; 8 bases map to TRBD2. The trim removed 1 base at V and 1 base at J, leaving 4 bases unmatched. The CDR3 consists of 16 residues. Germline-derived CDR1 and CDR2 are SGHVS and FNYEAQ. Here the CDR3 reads CASSLGATSGTDTQYF. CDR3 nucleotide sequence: TGTGCCAGCAGCTTAGGCGCGACTAGCGGCACAGATACGCAGTATTTT. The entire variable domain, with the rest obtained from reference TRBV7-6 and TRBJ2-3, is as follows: GAGVSQSPRYKVTKRGQDVALRCDPISGHVSLYWYRQALGQGPEFLTYFNYEAQQDKSGLPNDRFSAERPEGSISTLTIQRTEQRDSAMYRCASSLGATSGTDTQYFGPGTRLTVL.

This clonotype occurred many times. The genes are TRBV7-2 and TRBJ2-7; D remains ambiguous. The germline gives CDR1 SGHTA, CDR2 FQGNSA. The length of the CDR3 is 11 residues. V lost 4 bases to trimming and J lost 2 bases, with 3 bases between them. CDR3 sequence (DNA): TGTGCCAGCAGCTGGACCTACGAGCAGTACTTC. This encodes CASSWTYEQYF.

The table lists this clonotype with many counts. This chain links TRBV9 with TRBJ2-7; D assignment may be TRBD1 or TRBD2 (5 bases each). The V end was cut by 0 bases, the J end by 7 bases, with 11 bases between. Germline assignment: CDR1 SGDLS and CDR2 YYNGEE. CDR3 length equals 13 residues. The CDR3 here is CASSVDGAGEQYF. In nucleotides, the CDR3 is TGTGCCAGCAGCGTAGACGGGGCCGGGGAGCAGTACTTC.